Listed below are T cell receptor beta chains from one sample, sequenced in a study of monozygotic twins with inflammatory bowel disease. TCRdb processed the 5' RACE reads again and assigns one entry to each CDR3 protein, with no DNA. The table for this sample gives 150,000 to 200,000 distinct CDR3 sequences. Sequencing used blood. The source of these receptors is a human donor with ulcerative colitis or Crohn's disease, or a healthy co-twin of an affected twin (not recorded which). CDR3s include the opening cysteine and the closing phenylalanine or tryptophan. Each record gives: CDR3 length, J gene, V gene, CDR3 protein.

12 | TRBJ2-7 | TRBV6-5 | CASSYPGGEQYF
15 | TRBJ2-1 | TRBV5-1 | CASSLGTTNYNEQFF
14 | TRBJ1-1 | TRBV5-5 | CASSLSIGRTEAFF
14 | TRBJ1-1 | TRBV5-1 | CASSLEHLDTEAFF
13 | TRBJ1-1 | TRBV20-1 | CSAILQGSAKAFF
14 | TRBJ2-2 | TRBV4-1 | CASSQDSGPGELFF
14 | TRBJ1-6 | TRBV7-2 | CASSLKQGTAPLHF
14 | TRBJ2-7 | TRBV10-1 | CANTGGLESYEQYF
13 | TRBJ2-3 | TRBV13 | CASSPESPDTQYF
15 | TRBJ1-5 | TRBV12-3/TRBV12-4 | CASSYTGHGDQPQHF
13 | TRBJ1-1 | TRBV19 | CGSSSNRGTEAFF
12 | TRBJ2-3 | TRBV11-2 | CASSLTGDTQYF
16 | TRBJ2-7 | TRBV4-1 | CASSQGGDRVTYEQYF
14 | TRBJ1-2 | TRBV5-1 | CASSTGQGVHGYTF
14 | TRBJ2-7 | TRBV7-9 | CASSLAQYKYEQYF
14 | TRBJ2-2 | TRBV14 | CASSVGGRTGELFF
14 | TRBJ2-1 | TRBV5-6 | CASHFPGLANEQFF
11 | TRBJ2-4 | TRBV5-1 | CASDETEIQYF
13 | TRBJ2-1 | TRBV29-1 | CSVRLAGGNEQFF
16 | TRBJ2-1 | TRBV5-6 | CASSSSSGTSGNEQFF
12 | TRBJ2-7 | TRBV29-1 | CSVLGQGLEQYF
13 | TRBJ1-6 | TRBV3-1 | CASSQEGVGPLHF
12 | TRBJ1-2 | TRBV12-3/TRBV12-4 | CASSLAGNGYTF
13 | TRBJ2-5 | TRBV5-1 | CASRYSLKETQYF
14 | TRBJ2-1 | TRBV3-1 | CASSQGLAGDEQFF
17 | TRBJ2-1 | TRBV20-1 | CSAPFQRQPTGFNEQFF
14 | TRBJ2-1 | TRBV12-3/TRBV12-4 | CASSLDRAPNEQFF
11 | TRBJ1-1 | TRBV10-3 | CASVKHTEAFF
14 | TRBJ1-5 | TRBV12-3/TRBV12-4 | CASGVDSFNQPQYF